The present T cell receptor (beta chain) was sequenced within a study of blood T cell repertoires in COVID-19. Turning to the study itself: Material from acute and convalescent COVID-19 was sourced from the United States, Italy and Spain.

Study processing details: Amplification from reference gene primers served as the basis for estimated nucleated cell counts. Using immunoSEQ multiplex PCR, the repertoire was profiled, and TCRdb retains in-frame clones only, with some absent. V and J calls plus clone size are reproduced from that table; the DNA served to infer D and trimming. The data contain about 670,000 clones, around 89% of them singletons. Specimen: peripheral blood. The TCR originated in a woman between 18 and 29 years old with acute or convalescent COVID-19.

The CDR3 loop reads CASSNPGFSGNTIYF. The CDR3 bases are TGTGCCAGTAGTAACCCAGGGTTTTCTGGAAACACCATATATTTT. The chain links TRBV19 to TRBJ1-3; D is perhaps TRBD1 (5 bases). CDR3 length equals 15 residues. Trimming left V 4 bases short and J 1 base short, with 11 bases between. Germline loops: CDR1 LNHDA, CDR2 SQIVND (reference sequence).